Here is one TCR beta chain with its context. What it recognizes is unknown. The data derive from a study of cytomegalovirus exposure and HLA in healthy donors. Study-level findings and limits: Within the approximately 130 validation repertoires, first-cohort TCR clusters tended to co-occur, according to a later analysis. Rarity characterized most TCR sequences, yet some public TCRs appeared in many donors.

This table comes from immunoSEQ multiplex PCR, and its TCRdb copy is limited to in-frame clones, with some not included. The data contain approximately 280,000 clones, roughly 85% of them seen just once; the ten biggest clones take up 0.95% to 1.1%. CDR3 size: 16 residues. Germline CDR1 reads SGHRS; CDR2 reads YFSETQ. J gave up 1 base and V 3 bases, and 8 bases lay outside the gene matches. The donors were in the approximately 120-subject validation cohort, distinct from the approximately 670-subject first cohort. The rearrangement joins TRBV5-1 to TRBJ2-5; 8 positions match TRBD1. This clonotype was obtained from a woman under 30 in good health and CMV-seronegative. Input material: PBMCs. The DNA for the CDR3 is TGCGCCAGCAGCTCCCACAGGGGGACAGGCCAAGAGACCCAGTACTTC. It is translated as CASSSHRGTGQETQYF.